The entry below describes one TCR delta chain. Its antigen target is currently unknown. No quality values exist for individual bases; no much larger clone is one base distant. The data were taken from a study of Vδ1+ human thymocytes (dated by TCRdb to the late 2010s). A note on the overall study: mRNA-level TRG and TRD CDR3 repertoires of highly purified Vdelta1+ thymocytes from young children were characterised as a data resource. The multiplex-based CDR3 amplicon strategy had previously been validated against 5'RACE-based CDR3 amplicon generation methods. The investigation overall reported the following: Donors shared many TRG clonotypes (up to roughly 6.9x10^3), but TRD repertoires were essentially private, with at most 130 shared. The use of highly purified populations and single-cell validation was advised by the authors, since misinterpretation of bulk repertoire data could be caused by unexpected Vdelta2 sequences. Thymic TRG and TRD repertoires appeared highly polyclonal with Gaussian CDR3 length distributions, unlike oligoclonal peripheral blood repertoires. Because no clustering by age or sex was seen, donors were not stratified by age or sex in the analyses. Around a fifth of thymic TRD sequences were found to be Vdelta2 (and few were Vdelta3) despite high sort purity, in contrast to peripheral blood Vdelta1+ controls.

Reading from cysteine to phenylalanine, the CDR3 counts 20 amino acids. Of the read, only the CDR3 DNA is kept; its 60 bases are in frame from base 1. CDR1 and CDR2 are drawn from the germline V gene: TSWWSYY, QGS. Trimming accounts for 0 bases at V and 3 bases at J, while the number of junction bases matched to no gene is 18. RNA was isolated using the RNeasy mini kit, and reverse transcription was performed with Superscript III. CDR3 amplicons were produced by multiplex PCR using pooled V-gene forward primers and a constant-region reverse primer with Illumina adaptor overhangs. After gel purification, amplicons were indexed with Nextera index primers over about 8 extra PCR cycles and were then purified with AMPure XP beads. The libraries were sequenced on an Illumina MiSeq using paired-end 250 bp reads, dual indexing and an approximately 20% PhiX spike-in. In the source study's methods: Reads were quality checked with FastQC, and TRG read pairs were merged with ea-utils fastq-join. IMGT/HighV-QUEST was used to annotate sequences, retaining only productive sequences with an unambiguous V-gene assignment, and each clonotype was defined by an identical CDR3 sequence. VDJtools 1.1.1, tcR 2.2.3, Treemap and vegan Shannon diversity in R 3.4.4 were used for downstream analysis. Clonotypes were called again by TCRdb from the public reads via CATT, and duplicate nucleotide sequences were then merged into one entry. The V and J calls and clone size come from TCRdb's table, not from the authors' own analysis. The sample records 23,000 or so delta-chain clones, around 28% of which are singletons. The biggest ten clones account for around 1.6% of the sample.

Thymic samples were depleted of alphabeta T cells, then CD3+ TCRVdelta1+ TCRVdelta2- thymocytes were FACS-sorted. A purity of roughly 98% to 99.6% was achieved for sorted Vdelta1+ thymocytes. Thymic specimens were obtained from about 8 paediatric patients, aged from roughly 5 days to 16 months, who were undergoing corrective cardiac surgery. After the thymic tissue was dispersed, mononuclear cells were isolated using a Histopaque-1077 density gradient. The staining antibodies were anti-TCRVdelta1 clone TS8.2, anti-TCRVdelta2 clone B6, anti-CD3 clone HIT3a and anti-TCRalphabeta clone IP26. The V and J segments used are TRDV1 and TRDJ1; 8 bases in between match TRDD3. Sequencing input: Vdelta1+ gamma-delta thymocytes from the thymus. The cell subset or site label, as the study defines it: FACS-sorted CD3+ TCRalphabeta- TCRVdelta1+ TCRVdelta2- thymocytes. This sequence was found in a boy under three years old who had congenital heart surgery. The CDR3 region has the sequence CALGELEIPQGWGSSDKLIF. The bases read TGTGCTCTTGGGGAACTAGAAATCCCTCAGGGCTGGGGGAGCTCCGATAAACTCATCTTT.